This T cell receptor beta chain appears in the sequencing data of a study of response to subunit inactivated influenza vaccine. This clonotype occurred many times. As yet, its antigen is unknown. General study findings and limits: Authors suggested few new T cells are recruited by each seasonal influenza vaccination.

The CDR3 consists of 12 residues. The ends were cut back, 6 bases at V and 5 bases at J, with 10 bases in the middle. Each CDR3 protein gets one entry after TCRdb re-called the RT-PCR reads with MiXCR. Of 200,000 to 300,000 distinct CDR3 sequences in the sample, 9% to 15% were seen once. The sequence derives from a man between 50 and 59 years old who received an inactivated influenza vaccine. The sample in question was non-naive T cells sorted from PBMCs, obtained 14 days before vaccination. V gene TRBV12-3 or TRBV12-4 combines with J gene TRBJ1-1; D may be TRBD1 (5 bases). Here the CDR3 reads CASSFGGTEAFF. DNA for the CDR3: TGTGCCAGCAGCTTCGGGGGGACTGAAGCTTTCTTT.